This is a list of T cell receptor beta chains from one sample in a study of shared clonotypes between healthy human individuals. TCRdb's table, derived via immunoSEQ multiplex PCR, lists solely in-frame clones and lacks some. The table has more than 2 million clones, approximately 96% seen once. Specimen: naive CD4+ T cells sorted from blood. The source is a man aged 18 to 30 in good health. CDR3s include the opening cysteine and the closing phenylalanine or tryptophan. Each record gives: V gene, clone size, CDR3 length, J gene, D gene, CDR3 DNA, CDR3 protein. The D gene is left open where the match is weak. A row's size may be missing; if present it is once, few, many or a size class.

V gene: TRBV29-1
clone size: NA
CDR3 length: 15
J gene: TRBJ2-7
D gene: NA
CDR3 DNA: TGCAGCGTTGATACTACAGGAGGGCGGGCCAACGAGCAGTACTTC
CDR3 protein: CSVDTTGGRANEQYF

V gene: TRBV6-5
clone size: once
CDR3 length: 15
J gene: TRBJ2-7
D gene: TRBD2
CDR3 DNA: TGTGCCAGCAGTTACCGGACTAGCGGGGACTACGAGCAGTACTTC
CDR3 protein: CASSYRTSGDYEQYF

V gene: TRBV2
clone size: NA
CDR3 length: 14
J gene: TRBJ2-3
D gene: NA
CDR3 DNA: TGTGCCAGCGTTACTAGCAGAAACACAGATACGCAGTATTTT
CDR3 protein: CASVTSRNTDTQYF

V gene: TRBV7-9
clone size: NA
CDR3 length: 13
J gene: TRBJ1-6
D gene: NA
CDR3 DNA: TGTGCCAGCAGCTTAGAGCCAGACTCACCCCTCCACTTT
CDR3 protein: CASSLEPDSPLHF

V gene: TRBV6-5
clone size: NA
CDR3 length: 15
J gene: TRBJ2-7
D gene: TRBD2
CDR3 DNA: TGTGCCAGCAGTTATTCTCTAGCGGGAGACTACGAGCAGTACTTC
CDR3 protein: CASSYSLAGDYEQYF

V gene: TRBV5-4
clone size: NA
CDR3 length: 17
J gene: TRBJ2-3
D gene: NA
CDR3 DNA: TGTGCCAGCAGCTTGGATGGGGCAGGAATAGCGGCAGATACGCAGTATTTT
CDR3 protein: CASSLDGAGIAADTQYF

V gene: TRBV7-2
clone size: NA
CDR3 length: 15
J gene: TRBJ2-1
D gene: NA
CDR3 DNA: TGTGCCAGCAGCTTGCTAGCTATCGGGTACAATGAGCAGTTCTTC
CDR3 protein: CASSLLAIGYNEQFF

V gene: TRBV2
clone size: NA
CDR3 length: 16
J gene: TRBJ1-4
D gene: TRBD1
CDR3 DNA: TGTGCCAGCAGTGCGGACAGGCTAACAACTAATGAAAAACTGTTTTTT
CDR3 protein: CASSADRLTTNEKLFF

V gene: TRBV10-1
clone size: NA
CDR3 length: 16
J gene: TRBJ2-3
D gene: TRBD2
CDR3 DNA: TGCGCCAGCTTACCGGGACTAGCGGGGAGCACAGATACGCAGTATTTT
CDR3 protein: CASLPGLAGSTDTQYF

V gene: TRBV29-1
clone size: NA
CDR3 length: 15
J gene: TRBJ2-1
D gene: NA
CDR3 DNA: TGCAGCGTTCCACCGCGAGTGGGACCGTCAACTGAGCAGTTCTTC
CDR3 protein: CSVPPRVGPSTEQFF

V gene: TRBV10-3
clone size: NA
CDR3 length: 15
J gene: TRBJ1-2
D gene: NA
CDR3 DNA: TGTGCCATCAGTGTACAGGCGGCCGGTGCATATGGCTACACCTTC
CDR3 protein: CAISVQAAGAYGYTF

V gene: TRBV28
clone size: NA
CDR3 length: 16
J gene: TRBJ2-2
D gene: TRBD2
CDR3 DNA: TGTGCCAGCAGTCGACTAGCGGGAGTTAGGACCGGGGAGCTGTTTTTT
CDR3 protein: CASSRLAGVRTGELFF

V gene: TRBV5-1
clone size: NA
CDR3 length: 15
J gene: TRBJ2-3
D gene: TRBD2
CDR3 DNA: TGCGCCAGCAGCCTACTAGCGGGAGCGACAGATACGCAGTATTTT
CDR3 protein: CASSLLAGATDTQYF

V gene: TRBV5-1
clone size: NA
CDR3 length: 15
J gene: TRBJ2-2
D gene: NA
CDR3 DNA: TGCGCCAGCAGCTACGACAGTTCGAGCACCGGGGAGCTGTTTTTT
CDR3 protein: CASSYDSSSTGELFF

V gene: TRBV23-1
clone size: NA
CDR3 length: 15
J gene: TRBJ2-7
D gene: TRBD2
CDR3 DNA: TGCGCCAGCAGTCAAGGGGGGGTATTGCAGTACGAGCAGTACTTC
CDR3 protein: CASSQGGVLQYEQYF

V gene: TRBV25-1
clone size: NA
CDR3 length: 15
J gene: TRBJ2-7
D gene: TRBD2
CDR3 DNA: TGTGCCAGCAGTGACGGCGGGGGGACTACCTACGAGCAGTACTTC
CDR3 protein: CASSDGGGTTYEQYF

V gene: TRBV11-2
clone size: NA
CDR3 length: 15
J gene: TRBJ2-5
D gene: TRBD1
CDR3 DNA: TGTGCCAGCAGCTCAGGACAGGGGATTAAGGAGACCCAGTACTTC
CDR3 protein: CASSSGQGIKETQYF

V gene: TRBV15
clone size: NA
CDR3 length: 13
J gene: TRBJ1-6
D gene: NA
CDR3 DNA: TGTGCCACCAGCAATCCCTATAATTCACCCCTCCACTTT
CDR3 protein: CATSNPYNSPLHF

V gene: TRBV5-4
clone size: once
CDR3 length: 16
J gene: TRBJ1-6
D gene: NA
CDR3 DNA: TGTGCCACCCAAGGCAGGGTAGAGGGGCGGAATTCACCCCTCCACTTT
CDR3 protein: CATQGRVEGRNSPLHF

V gene: TRBV5-1
clone size: NA
CDR3 length: 15
J gene: TRBJ1-6
D gene: NA
CDR3 DNA: TGCGCCAGCAGCTTGGATCTGGGCTCGGGGGCACCCCTCCACTTT
CDR3 protein: CASSLDLGSGAPLHF

V gene: TRBV10-3
clone size: NA
CDR3 length: 16
J gene: TRBJ2-7
D gene: NA
CDR3 DNA: TGTGCCATCAGTGAGTCACGGGGGGCCGGCTCCTACGAGCAGTACTTC
CDR3 protein: CAISESRGAGSYEQYF

V gene: TRBV7-8
clone size: NA
CDR3 length: 16
J gene: TRBJ1-6
D gene: NA
CDR3 DNA: TGTGCCAGCAGCTTGAGTACAGGGACGGACAATTCACCCCTCCACTTT
CDR3 protein: CASSLSTGTDNSPLHF

V gene: TRBV14
clone size: NA
CDR3 length: 14
J gene: TRBJ2-1
D gene: NA
CDR3 DNA: TGTGCCAGCAGCCGCTCCGACAGTTACAATGAGCAGTTCTTC
CDR3 protein: CASSRSDSYNEQFF

V gene: TRBV9
clone size: NA
CDR3 length: 14
J gene: TRBJ2-7
D gene: NA
CDR3 DNA: TGTGCCAGCAGTCGGGACTCCCCTGGAGCCAAGCAGTACTTC
CDR3 protein: CASSRDSPGAKQYF

V gene: TRBV5-1
clone size: once
CDR3 length: 14
J gene: TRBJ2-5
D gene: NA
CDR3 DNA: TGCGCCAGCGGCACAGGAGGGGCTGGGGAGACCCAGTACTTC
CDR3 protein: CASGTGGAGETQYF

V gene: TRBV9
clone size: NA
CDR3 length: 15
J gene: TRBJ2-2
D gene: NA
CDR3 DNA: TGTGCCAGCACCAAGGACGGACCGAACACCGGGGAGCTGTTTTTT
CDR3 protein: CASTKDGPNTGELFF

V gene: TRBV6-5
clone size: once
CDR3 length: 15
J gene: TRBJ2-1
D gene: NA
CDR3 DNA: TGTGCCAGCAGTAGGGAGGACTTATCATACAATGAGCAGTTCTTC
CDR3 protein: CASSREDLSYNEQFF

V gene: TRBV27
clone size: NA
CDR3 length: 14
J gene: TRBJ2-7
D gene: NA
CDR3 DNA: TGTGCCAGCAGTCCAAACAACGGGGTGAACGAGCAGTACTTC
CDR3 protein: CASSPNNGVNEQYF

V gene: TRBV30
clone size: once
CDR3 length: 13
J gene: TRBJ2-3
D gene: TRBD1
CDR3 DNA: TGTGCCTGGGCACAGGGGGCCTTAGATACGCAGTATTTT
CDR3 protein: CAWAQGALDTQYF

V gene: TRBV30
clone size: NA
CDR3 length: 11
J gene: TRBJ2-7
D gene: NA
CDR3 DNA: TGTGCCTGCTCATCCTCCTACGAGCAGTACTTC
CDR3 protein: CACSSSYEQYF

V gene: TRBV7-9
clone size: NA
CDR3 length: 15
J gene: TRBJ1-5
D gene: TRBD1
CDR3 DNA: TGTGCCAGCAGCTCGGACAGGGGAGGCAATCAGCCCCAGCATTTT
CDR3 protein: CASSSDRGGNQPQHF

V gene: TRBV19
clone size: NA
CDR3 length: 14
J gene: TRBJ1-4
D gene: NA
CDR3 DNA: TGTGCCAGTAGTATCGGAGGGGCGAATGAAAAACTGTTTTTT
CDR3 protein: CASSIGGANEKLFF

V gene: TRBV12-5
clone size: NA
CDR3 length: 16
J gene: TRBJ1-1
D gene: TRBD1
CDR3 DNA: TGTGCTAGTGGTTTGGTATGGGGACAGGGGGCGACTGAAGCTTTCTTT
CDR3 protein: CASGLVWGQGATEAFF

V gene: TRBV5-4
clone size: NA
CDR3 length: 15
J gene: TRBJ2-3
D gene: NA
CDR3 DNA: TGTGCCAGCAGCTTGGATGCGGGTCGCACAGATACGCAGTATTTT
CDR3 protein: CASSLDAGRTDTQYF

V gene: TRBV6-5
clone size: NA
CDR3 length: 15
J gene: TRBJ2-7
D gene: TRBD1
CDR3 DNA: TGTGCCAGCACCGATTCGATGGGACAGGGACCCCTCCAGTACTTC
CDR3 protein: CASTDSMGQGPLQYF

V gene: TRBV6-1
clone size: NA
CDR3 length: 16
J gene: TRBJ2-2
D gene: NA
CDR3 DNA: TGTGCCAGCAGTGGGGGGGACAGCTTAAACACCGGGGAGCTGTTTTTT
CDR3 protein: CASSGGDSLNTGELFF

V gene: TRBV2
clone size: NA
CDR3 length: 13
J gene: TRBJ2-7
D gene: TRBD1
CDR3 DNA: TGTGCCAGCACACTGACAGGGTCCTACGAGCAGTACTTC
CDR3 protein: CASTLTGSYEQYF